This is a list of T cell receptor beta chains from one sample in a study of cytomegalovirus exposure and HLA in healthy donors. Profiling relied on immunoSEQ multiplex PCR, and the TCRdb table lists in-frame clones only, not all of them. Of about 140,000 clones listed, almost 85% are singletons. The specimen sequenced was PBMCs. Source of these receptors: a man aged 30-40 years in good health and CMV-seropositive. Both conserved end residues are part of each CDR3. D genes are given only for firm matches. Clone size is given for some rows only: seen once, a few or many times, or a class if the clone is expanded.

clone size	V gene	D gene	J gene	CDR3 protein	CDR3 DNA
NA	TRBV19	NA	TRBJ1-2	CASSTGRGAGYGYTF	TGTGCCAGTAGTACTGGACGTGGTGCGGGCTATGGCTACACCTTC
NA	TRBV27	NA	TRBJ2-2	CASTTPNTGELFF	TGTGCCAGCACCACACCAAACACCGGGGAGCTGTTTTTT
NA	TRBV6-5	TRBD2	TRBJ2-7	CASSLSSGYEQYF	TGTGCCAGCAGTTTGTCTAGCGGCTACGAGCAGTACTTC
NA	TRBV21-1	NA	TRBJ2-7	CASSKRREGQSSYEQYF	TGTGCCAGCAGCAAACGCCGGGAGGGTCAGAGCTCCTACGAGCAGTACTTC
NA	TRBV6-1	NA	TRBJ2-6	CASSALDRLASGANVLTF	TGTGCCAGCAGTGCTCTCGACAGGCTGGCATCTGGGGCCAACGTCCTGACTTTC
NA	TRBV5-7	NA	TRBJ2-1	CALGEGFYNEQFF	TGTGCCCTCGGGGAAGGGTTTTACAATGAGCAGTTCTTC
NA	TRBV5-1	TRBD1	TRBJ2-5	CASSVQRQGAGEQYF	TGCGCCAGCAGCGTTCAGCGACAGGGGGCGGGTGAGCAGTACTTC
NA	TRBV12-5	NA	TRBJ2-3	CASGLARHTGGTDTQYF	TGTGCTAGTGGTTTGGCCCGCCACACCGGGGGCACAGATACGCAGTATTTT
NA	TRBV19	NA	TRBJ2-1	CASSALSGTGDTSGIYNEQFF	TGTGCCAGTAGTGCCCTCTCCGGGACAGGGGATACTAGCGGGATCTACAATGAGCAGTTCTTC
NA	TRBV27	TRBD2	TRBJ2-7	CASSLEAGVQHEQYF	TGTGCCAGCAGTTTAGAGGCGGGAGTCCAACACGAGCAGTACTTC
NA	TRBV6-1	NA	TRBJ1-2	CASSEAQGLGGYTF	TGTGCCAGCAGTGAAGCGCAGGGGCTGGGTGGCTACACCTTC
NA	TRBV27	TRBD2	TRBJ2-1	CASSFQWQPTSPYNEQFF	TGTGCCAGCAGTTTCCAATGGCAGCCGACTAGCCCTTACAATGAGCAGTTCTTC
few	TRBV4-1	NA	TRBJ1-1	CASSQGQGVSTEAFF	TGCGCCAGCAGCCAGGGGCAAGGGGTGAGCACTGAAGCTTTCTTT
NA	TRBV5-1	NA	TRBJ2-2	CASSSVGGATGELFF	TGCGCCAGCAGCTCAGTGGGGGGAGCCACCGGGGAGCTGTTTTTT
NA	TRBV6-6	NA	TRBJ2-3	CASSSGQGTDTQYF	TGTGCCAGCAGTTCAGGGCAAGGGACAGATACGCAGTATTTT
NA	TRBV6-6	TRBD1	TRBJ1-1	CASSYQQGGTEAFF	TGTGCCAGCAGTTACCAACAGGGGGGCACTGAAGCTTTCTTT
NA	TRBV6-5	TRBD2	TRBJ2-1	CASSAGLGGNEQFF	TGTGCCAGCAGTGCGGGACTAGGAGGGAATGAGCAGTTCTTC
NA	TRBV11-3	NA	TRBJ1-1	CASSSMGEMNTEAFF	TGTGCCAGCAGCTCCATGGGAGAAATGAACACTGAAGCTTTCTTT
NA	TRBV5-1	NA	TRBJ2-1	CASSFGQGYNEQFF	TGCGCCAGCAGCTTCGGGCAGGGCTACAATGAGCAGTTCTTC
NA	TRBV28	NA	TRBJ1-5	CASSPGEGFNQPQHF	TGTGCCAGCAGCCCTGGGGAGGGATTCAATCAGCCCCAGCATTTT
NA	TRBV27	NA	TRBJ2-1	CASSFRVGSYNEQFF	TGTGCCAGCAGTTTCAGGGTGGGCTCCTACAATGAGCAGTTCTTC
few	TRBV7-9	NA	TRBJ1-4	CASSLIPATNEKLFF	TGTGCCAGCAGTCTAATCCCTGCAACTAATGAAAAACTGTTTTTT
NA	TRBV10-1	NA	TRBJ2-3	CASSESPGDTQYF	TGCGCCAGCAGTGAGTCGCCAGGAGATACGCAGTATTTT
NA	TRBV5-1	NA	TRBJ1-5	CASRVREDQPQHF	TGCGCCAGCAGGGTCAGAGAGGATCAGCCCCAGCATTTT
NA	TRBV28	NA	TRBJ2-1	CASSLTGKTYNEQFF	TGTGCCAGCAGTTTAACAGGGAAGACCTACAATGAGCAGTTCTTC
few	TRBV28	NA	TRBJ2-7	CASFGPSYEQYF	TGTGCCAGCTTTGGGCCTTCCTACGAGCAGTACTTC
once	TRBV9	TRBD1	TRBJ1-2	CASSVEVYGGQGGGYTF	TGTGCCAGCAGCGTAGAGGTATATGGGGGACAGGGAGGGGGCTACACCTTC
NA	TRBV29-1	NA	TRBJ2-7	CSALGADSYEQHF	TGCAGCGCCCTGGGGGCAGACTCCTACGAGCAGCACTTC
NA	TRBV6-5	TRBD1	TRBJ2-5	CASSSGQLPETQYF	TGTGCCAGCAGTTCGGGACAGCTCCCAGAGACCCAGTACTTC
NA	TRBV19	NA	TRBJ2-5	CASSILADQETQYF	TGTGCCAGTAGTATTTTGGCTGATCAAGAGACCCAGTACTTC
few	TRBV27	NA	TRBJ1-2	CASGQGNGYTF	TGTGCCAGCGGGCAGGGGAATGGCTACACCTTC
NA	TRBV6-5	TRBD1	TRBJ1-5	CAARQGWDQPQHF	TGTGCCGCCCGACAGGGATGGGATCAGCCCCAGCATTTT
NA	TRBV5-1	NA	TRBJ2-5	CASSPGETQYF	TGCGCCAGCAGCCCGGGGGAGACCCAGTACTTC
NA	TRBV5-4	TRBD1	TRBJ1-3	CASSAGQAGNTIYF	TGTGCCAGCAGCGCCGGACAGGCTGGAAACACCATATATTTT